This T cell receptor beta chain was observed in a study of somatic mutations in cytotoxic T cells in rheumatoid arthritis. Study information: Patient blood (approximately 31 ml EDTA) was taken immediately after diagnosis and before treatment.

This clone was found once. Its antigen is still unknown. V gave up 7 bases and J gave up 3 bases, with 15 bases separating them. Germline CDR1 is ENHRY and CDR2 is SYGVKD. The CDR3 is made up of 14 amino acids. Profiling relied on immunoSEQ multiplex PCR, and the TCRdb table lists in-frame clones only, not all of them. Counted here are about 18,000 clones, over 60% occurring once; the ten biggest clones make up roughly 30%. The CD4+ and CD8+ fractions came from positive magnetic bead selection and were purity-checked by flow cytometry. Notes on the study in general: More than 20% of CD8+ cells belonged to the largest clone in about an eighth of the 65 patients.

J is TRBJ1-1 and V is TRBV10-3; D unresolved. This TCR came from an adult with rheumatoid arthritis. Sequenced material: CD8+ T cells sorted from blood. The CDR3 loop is CAIKRTPGDTEAFF. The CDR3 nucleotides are TGTGCCATCAAACGGACCCCCGGAGACACTGAAGCTTTCTTT.